Sequencing of this T cell receptor (beta chain) was carried out in a study of regulatory T cells in long-lasting Graves disease. Specified time point: newly diagnosed GD, antithyroid drugs for less than 3 months. From PBMCs, RNA was extracted and then used to make the TCR library. TCR beta libraries were built with iRepertoire HTBI primers and Arm-PCR of CDR3 regions. MiXCR was run by TCRdb on the multiplex PCR reads, yielding one entry per CDR3 protein. In the table there are roughly 440,000 distinct CDR3 sequences, roughly 15% of which are singletons. This clonotype occurred many times. The antigen is undetermined. The germline CDR1 and CDR2 sequences are SNHLY and FYNNEI. V trimming: 4 bases; J trimming: 1 base; junction bases outside the gene matches: 8. The CDR3 covers 16 residues. Study-wide points: Newly diagnosed patients had higher TCR diversity than persistent Graves' patients did.

This sample also belongs to another study, concerning T cells in Graves' hyperthyroidism and ophthalmopathy.

The source is a woman under 30 with Graves disease. Here the sequenced sample was peripheral blood mononuclear cells (PBMCs), taken at new diagnosis, from a patient treated with antithyroid drugs. This rearrangement joins TRBV2 to TRBJ2-3; 7 bases align to TRBD2. The CDR3 DNA follows: TGTGCCAGCAGTGTCGTGGGAGGGCCTGGCACAGATACGCAGTATTTT. This codes for CASSVVGGPGTDTQYF.